A single sample is the source of the 14 T cell receptor beta chains below, sequenced in a study of T cells in women clearing cervical HPV infection. The table came from immunoSEQ multiplex PCR; TCRdb's copy has only in-frame clones and leaves some out. The table counts over 25,000 clones; roughly 20% lies in the top ten. Sequences were obtained from blood buffy coat. The receptors shown here come from a woman aged 18-70 years with a cervical HPV16 infection that either progressed to CIN3+ or cleared (not recorded which).

A word on this clone: From the germline J gene comes the end of the CDR3, since the read stops 3 residues before it. The chain links TRBV11-2 to TRBJ2-7; D perhaps matches TRBD2 (5 bases). V was trimmed by 1 base and J by 3 bases, leaving 13 bases between them. CDR1 and CDR2 (germline): SGHAT, FQNNGV. CDR3 length equals 15 residues. The CDR3 DNA, read in part, is TGTGCCAGCAGCTTAGGACTACAACAAGGCTACGAG. Its translation: CASSLGLQQGYE. In full, the CDR3 is CASSLGLQQGYEQYF.

To note about this clone: The CDR3 end lies 3 residues beyond the end of the read and is filled in from the germline J gene. The V and J genes are TRBV7-9 and TRBJ2-7, with D tentatively TRBD1 (6 bases). V was trimmed by 5 bases and J by 0 bases, leaving 8 bases between them. Germline CDR1 and CDR2: SEHNR and FQNEAQ (reference sequence). This CDR3 comprises 13 residues. The CDR3 spells CASSPDSSYEQYF. The covered CDR3 bases are TGTGCCAGCAGCCCGGACAGCTCCTACGAG.

In the case of this clone: The read stops 3 residues short of the end of the CDR3; the missing end is completed from the germline J gene. J is TRBJ2-4 and V is TRBV7-9; D is possibly TRBD1 (5 bases). This CDR3 is built from 14 residues. The germline V gene has CDR1 SEHNR and CDR2 FQNEAQ (reference sequence). The CDR3 sequence: CASSLDTRAYGQYF. The sequenced part of the CDR3 DNA is TGTGCCAGCAGCTTAGATACCAGGGCCTATGGT.

In regard to this clone: Read coverage stops 3 residues before the CDR3 terminus; the germline J gene supplies the remainder. This chain joins TRBV6-4 and TRBJ2-2; 7 nucleotides line up with TRBD1. V lost 0 bases to trimming and J lost 1 base; unmatched junction nucleotides: 8. CDR1 is MRHNA, CDR2 SNTAGT, per germline. The length of the CDR3 is 18 residues. The DNA read from the CDR3 is TGTGCCAGCAGTGACTCAGGTTTGGGGACAGAGAACACCGGGGAG. The encoded protein is CASSDSGLGTENTGE. In full, the CDR3 reads CASSDSGLGTENTGELFF.

Comment on this clone: The sequence runs out 3 residues before the end of the CDR3; the remainder is reconstructed from the germline J gene. The chain uses TRBV7-3 and TRBJ1-2, with 8 bases fitting TRBD1. Per germline, CDR1 SGHTA and CDR2 FQGTGA. There are 12 residues in the CDR3. The sequenced part of the CDR3 DNA is TGTGCCAGCAGTCAGGGGGCTGGAGGC. Its protein product is CASSQGAGG. The complete CDR3 reads CASSQGAGGYTF.

In the case of this clone: The read finishes 3 residues shy of the CDR3 end, and the germline J gene is used to complete it. This chain joins TRBV20-1 and TRBJ2-7; TRBD2 matches 10 bases. This CDR3 is built from 15 residues. The germline CDR1 and CDR2 sequences are DFQATT and SNEGSKA (reference sequence). Losses at the gene ends were 2 bases for V and 5 bases for J; bases not matched to a gene: 9. CDR3 in amino acids: CSARLQLAGFDEQYF. The sequenced CDR3 bases are TGCAGTGCTAGACTCCAACTAGCGGGATTTGACGAG.

Worth noting for this clone: The CDR3 is cut off 3 residues early in the read; its end comes from the germline J gene. The chain uses TRBV7-3 and TRBJ1-6, with 9 bases aligning to TRBD1. The germline CDR1 and CDR2 sequences are SGHTA and FQGTGA. The length of the CDR3 is 14 residues. V trimming: 3 bases; J trimming: 11 bases; junction bases outside the gene matches: 5. The DNA read from the CDR3 is TGTGCCAGCAGCTTGGACAGGGGAGGGACACCC. Translated: CASSLDRGGTP. In full, the CDR3 reads CASSLDRGGTPLHF.

On this clone itself: The CDR3 end is not reached by the read, which stops 3 residues before it; the germline J gene fills it in. The chain links TRBV19 to TRBJ2-2; D might be TRBD2 (6 bases). V shed 4 bases and J shed 4 bases, with 13 bases lying between them. Per germline, CDR1 LNHDA and CDR2 SQIVND (reference sequence). The CDR3 loop spans 15 amino acids. CDR3 bases read: TGTGCCAGTAGTAGTGGCTCTAGCGTCACCGGGGAG. Translating gives CASSSGSSVTGE. The whole CDR3 protein reads CASSSGSSVTGELFF.

CDR3 bases read: TGTGCCACCCGCGGTGGACAGGGCAAAAATGAAAAA. Amino acids: CATRGGQGKNEK. The CDR3 in full is CATRGGQGKNEKLFF. The V call is TRBV11-2, the J call TRBJ1-4, with 8 nucleotides matching TRBD1. Sequencing ends 3 residues short of the CDR3 end; the germline J gene provides the rest. Germline assignment: CDR1 SGHAT and CDR2 FQNNGV. The J segment lost 5 bases and the V segment lost 10 bases, leaving 12 bases of the junction unmatched. This CDR3 has 15 amino acids.

On this clone itself: The read ends 3 residues shy of where the CDR3 ends; the end is completed using the germline J gene. V is TRBV18 and J is TRBJ2-7, with 7 bases matching TRBD1. Unmatched junction bases numbered 9, after V lost 3 bases and J lost 4 bases. This CDR3 is 15 amino acids long. Germline CDR1 and CDR2: KGHSH and LQKENI. The CDR3 bases that were read are TGTGCCAGCTCACCCCGGACAGGTGTAGTTTACGAG. Protein product: CASSPRTGVVYE. The full CDR3 sequence reads CASSPRTGVVYEQYF.

Comments on this clone: The read ends 3 residues early relative to the CDR3; the germline J gene fills the gap. The rearrangement links TRBV20-1 to TRBJ2-5, with 7 bases that match TRBD2. Unmatched junction bases numbered 6, after V lost 6 bases and J lost 5 bases. The CDR3 is 12 amino acids. Germline V gene sequence: CDR1 DFQATT, CDR2 SNEGSKA (reference sequence). CDR3 bases read: TGCAGTGCAGGACTAGTAGGGGAGACC. Its translation is CSAGLVGET. The full CDR3 sequence reads CSAGLVGETQYF.

The CDR3 loop is CASSLTGGAGANVLTF. Partial CDR3 DNA: TGTGCCAGCAGCTTAACAGGGGGAGCTGGGGCCAACGTC. V is TRBV7-3 and J is TRBJ2-6, with D maybe TRBD1 (6 bases). The read ends 3 residues shy of where the CDR3 ends; the end is completed using the germline J gene. The CDR3 spans 16 residues. The germline gives CDR1 SGHTA, CDR2 FQGTGA. Trimming cost V 0 bases and J 2 bases, with 8 bases left between them.

For this clone: The CDR3 end falls 3 residues outside the read, so it is completed with the germline J gene. The chain uses TRBV12-3 or TRBV12-4 and TRBJ1-1; possibly TRBD1 for D (5 bases). Trimming took 6 bases from V and 0 from J, leaving 11 bases between them. The CDR3 has 14 amino acids. CDR3 DNA (partial): TGTGCCAGCAGAACAGGTGTTGTGAACACTGAA. Protein: CASRTGVVNTE. The entire CDR3 reads CASRTGVVNTEAFF.

Its frequency marks this clone as medium-sized. The CDR3 end is not reached by the read, which stops 3 residues before it; the germline J gene fills it in. The rearrangement links TRBV29-1 to TRBJ2-5; D is perhaps TRBD1 (5 bases). Germline CDR1 is SQVTM and CDR2 is ANQGSEA. The CDR3 has 13 amino acids. The V end was cut by 6 bases, the J end by 5 bases, with 16 bases between. This CDR3 is CSVPDIPRETQYF. The CDR3 DNA, read in part, is TGCAGCGTCCCGGACATCCCGAGGGAGACC.